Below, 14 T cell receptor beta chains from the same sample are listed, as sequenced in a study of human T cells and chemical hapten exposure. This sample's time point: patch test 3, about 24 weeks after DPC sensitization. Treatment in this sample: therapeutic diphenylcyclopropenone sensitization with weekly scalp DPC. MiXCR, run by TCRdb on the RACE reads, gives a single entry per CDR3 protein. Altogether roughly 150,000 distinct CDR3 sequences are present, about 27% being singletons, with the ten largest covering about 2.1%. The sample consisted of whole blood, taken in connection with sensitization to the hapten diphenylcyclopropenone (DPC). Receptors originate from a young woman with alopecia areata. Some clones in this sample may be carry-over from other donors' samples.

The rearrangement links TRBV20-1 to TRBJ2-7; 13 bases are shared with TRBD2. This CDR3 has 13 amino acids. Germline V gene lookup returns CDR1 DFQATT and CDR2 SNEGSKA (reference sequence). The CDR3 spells CSPRTSGSSEQYF. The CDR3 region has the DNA TGCAGCCCCCGGACTAGCGGGAGTAGTGAGCAGTACTTC.

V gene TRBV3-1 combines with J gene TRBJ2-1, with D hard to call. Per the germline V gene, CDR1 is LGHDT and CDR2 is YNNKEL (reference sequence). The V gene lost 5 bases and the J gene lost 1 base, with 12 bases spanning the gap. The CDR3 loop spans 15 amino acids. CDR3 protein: CASSNRRSSYNEQFF. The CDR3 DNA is TGTGCCAGCAGCAATCGTCGGAGTTCCTACAATGAGCAGTTCTTC.

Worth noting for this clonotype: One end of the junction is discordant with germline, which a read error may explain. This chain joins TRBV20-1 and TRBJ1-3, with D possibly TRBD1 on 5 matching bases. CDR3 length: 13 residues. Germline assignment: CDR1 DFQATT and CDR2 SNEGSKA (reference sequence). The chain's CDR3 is CSARGRVRGTIYF. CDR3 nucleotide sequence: TGCAGTGCCAGAGGCAGGGTGCGGGGCACCATATATTTT.

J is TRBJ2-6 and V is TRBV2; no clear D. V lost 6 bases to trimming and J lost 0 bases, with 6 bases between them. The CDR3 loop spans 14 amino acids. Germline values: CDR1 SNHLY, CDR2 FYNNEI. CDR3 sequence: CASRQSSGANVLTF. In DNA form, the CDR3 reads TGTGCCAGCAGACAGAGCTCTGGGGCCAACGTCCTGACTTTC.

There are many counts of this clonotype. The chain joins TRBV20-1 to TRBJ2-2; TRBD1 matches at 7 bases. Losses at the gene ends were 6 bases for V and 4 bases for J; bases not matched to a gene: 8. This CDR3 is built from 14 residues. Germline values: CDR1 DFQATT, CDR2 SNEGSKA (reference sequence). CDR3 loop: CSATGQVVTGELFF. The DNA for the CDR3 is TGCAGTGCAACCGGACAGGTCGTCACCGGGGAGCTGTTTTTT.

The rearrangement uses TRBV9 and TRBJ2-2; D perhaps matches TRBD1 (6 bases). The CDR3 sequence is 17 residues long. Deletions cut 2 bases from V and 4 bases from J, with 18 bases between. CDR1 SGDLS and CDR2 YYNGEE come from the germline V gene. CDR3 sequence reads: CASSVRNRVSSTGELFF. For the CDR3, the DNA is TGTGCCAGCAGCGTTCGAAACAGGGTTTCAAGCACCGGGGAGCTGTTTTTT.

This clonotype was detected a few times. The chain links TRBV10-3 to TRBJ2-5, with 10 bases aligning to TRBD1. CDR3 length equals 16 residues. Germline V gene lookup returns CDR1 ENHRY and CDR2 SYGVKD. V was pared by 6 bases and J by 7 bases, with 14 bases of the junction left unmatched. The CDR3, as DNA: TGTGCCATCAGAGCCGGGACAGGGGTTTATGGAGGGACCCAGTACTTC. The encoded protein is CAIRAGTGVYGGTQYF.

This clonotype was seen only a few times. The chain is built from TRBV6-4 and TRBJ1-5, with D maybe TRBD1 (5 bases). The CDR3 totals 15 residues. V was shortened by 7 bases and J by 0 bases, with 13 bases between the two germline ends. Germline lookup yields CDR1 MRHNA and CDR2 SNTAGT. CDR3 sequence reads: CASTLGQGSNQPQHF. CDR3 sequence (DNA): TGTGCCAGCACCTTAGGGCAGGGTAGCAATCAGCCCCAGCATTTT.

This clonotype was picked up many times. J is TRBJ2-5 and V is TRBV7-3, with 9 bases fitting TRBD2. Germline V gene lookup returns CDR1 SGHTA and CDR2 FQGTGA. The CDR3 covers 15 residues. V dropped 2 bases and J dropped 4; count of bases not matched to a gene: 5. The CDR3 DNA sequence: TGTGCCAGCAGCTTAGGGCGGGGGGGCACAGAGACCCAGTACTTC. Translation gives CASSLGRGGTETQYF.

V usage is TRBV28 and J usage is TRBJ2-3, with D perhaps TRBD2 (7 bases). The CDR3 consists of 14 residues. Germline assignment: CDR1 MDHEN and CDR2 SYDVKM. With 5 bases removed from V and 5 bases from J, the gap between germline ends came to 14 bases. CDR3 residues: CASSGGGSGDTQYF. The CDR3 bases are TGTGCCAGCAGTGGGGGGGGCAGTGGAGATACGCAGTATTTT.

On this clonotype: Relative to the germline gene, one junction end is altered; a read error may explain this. The DNA of the CDR3 is TGCAGTGCCGCGGGACTATCTCTCTCCGAGCAGTACTTT. Its translation: CSAAGLSLSEQYF. The rearrangement uses TRBV20-1 and TRBJ2-7; 7 nucleotides line up with TRBD2. The germline CDR1 and CDR2 sequences are DFQATT and SNEGSKA (reference sequence). CDR3 length: 13 amino acids.

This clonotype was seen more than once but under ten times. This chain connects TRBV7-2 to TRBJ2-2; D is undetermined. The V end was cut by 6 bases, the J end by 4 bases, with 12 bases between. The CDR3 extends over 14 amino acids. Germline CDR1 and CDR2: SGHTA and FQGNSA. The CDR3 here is CASRGSSGTGELFF. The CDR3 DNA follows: TGTGCCAGCAGGGGTTCCTCGGGCACCGGGGAGCTGTTTTTT.

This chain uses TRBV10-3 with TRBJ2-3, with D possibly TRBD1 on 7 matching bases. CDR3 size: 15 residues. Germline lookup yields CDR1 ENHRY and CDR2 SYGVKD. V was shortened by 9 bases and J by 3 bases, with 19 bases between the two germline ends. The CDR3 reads CAIQGRDSGTDTQYF. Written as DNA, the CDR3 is TGTGCCATTCAAGGGCGGGACAGTGGTACAGATACGCAGTATTTT.

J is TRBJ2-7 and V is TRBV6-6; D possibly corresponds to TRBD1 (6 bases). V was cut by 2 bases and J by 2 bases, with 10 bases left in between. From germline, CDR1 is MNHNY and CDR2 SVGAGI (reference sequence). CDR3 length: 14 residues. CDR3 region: CASSYGGPTYEQYF. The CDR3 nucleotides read TGTGCCAGCAGTTACGGGGGCCCCACCTACGAGCAGTACTTC.